Each of the 19 T cell receptor beta chains below was sequenced from the same sample in a study of post-analysis software for immune sequencing data. Unique molecular identifiers were present in the TCR beta cDNA libraries. TCRdb itself ran the PCR reads through MiXCR, one entry per CDR3 protein. The table shows over 300,000 distinct CDR3 sequences, with less than 40% occurring only once. Study-level findings and limits: A few TRBV segments were significantly more frequent in patients than in controls. TRBV5-6, TRBV5-1 and TRBV20-1 were among these segments.

Their recognized antigens are unknown. The material sequenced was blood. The receptors were sampled from a girl between 10 and 17 years old with multiple sclerosis.

The gene calls are TRBV7-2 and TRBJ2-1, with 11 bases identical to TRBD2. Germline V CDR1 and CDR2: SGHTA, FQGNSA. This CDR3 comprises 15 residues. V shed 6 bases, J shed 3 bases, and the junction held 4 bases outside the gene matches. CDR3 sequence (DNA): TGTGCCAGCAGGTTCCTAGCGGGGGGCTACAATGAGCAGTTCTTC. It translates to CASRFLAGGYNEQFF.

This clonotype occurred a few times. The chain carries TRBV20-1 and TRBJ1-5; tentatively, D is TRBD1 (6 bases). The CDR3 is 18 amino acids. V was trimmed by 1 base and J by 11 bases, leaving 30 bases between them. CDR1 DFQATT and CDR2 SNEGSKA come from the germline V gene (reference sequence). In DNA, the CDR3 is TGCAGTGCTAGAGGGCTGGAGGACAGAGGATTCGACTGGGGGGCCCAGCATTTT. Protein product: CSARGLEDRGFDWGAQHF.

J is TRBJ1-1 and V is TRBV29-1, with D uncertain. V was shortened by 3 bases and J by 1 base, with 6 bases between the two germline ends. CDR1 is SQVTM and CDR2 is ANQGSEA in the germline V gene. The CDR3 extends over 12 amino acids. CDR3 sequence reads: CSVERQNTEAFF. As DNA, the CDR3 is TGCAGCGTTGAGAGGCAGAACACTGAAGCTTTCTTT.

The V gene is TRBV28, the J gene TRBJ2-7; 8 bases fit TRBD2. The CDR3 spans 15 residues. Germline-derived CDR1 and CDR2 are MDHEN and SYDVKM. V shed 4 bases, J shed 2 bases, and the junction held 7 bases outside the gene matches. In DNA form, the CDR3 reads TGTGCCAGCAGTTCAGAAGCGGGGGCCGCCTACGAGCAGTACTTC. Its translation is CASSSEAGAAYEQYF.

In this sample, this clonotype turned up a few times. The rearrangement joins TRBV24-1 to TRBJ1-5; D ambiguous. The CDR3 sequence is 15 residues long. Deletions cut 3 bases from V and 1 base from J, with 9 bases between. From germline, CDR1 is KGHDR and CDR2 SFDVKD. The CDR3 spells CATSDPDLSNQPQHF. DNA for the CDR3: TGTGCCACCAGTGATCCAGACCTAAGCAATCAGCCCCAGCATTTT.

This clonotype has a handful of counts. A junction boundary mismatches the germline segment, possibly from a read error. The chain links TRBV7-7 to TRBJ2-1; no clear D. Germline V gene lookup returns CDR1 SSHAT and CDR2 FNYEAQ (reference sequence). The length of the CDR3 is 13 residues. The CDR3 reads CASSLTIYNEQFF. CDR3 DNA: TGTGCTAGCAGCTTAACGATCTACAATGAGCAGTTCTTC.

This chain uses TRBV11-2 with TRBJ2-1; weak D call: TRBD2 (6 bases). V lost 1 base, J lost 7 bases, and 17 bases lay in between. Germline V gives CDR1 SGHAT, CDR2 FQNNGV. This CDR3 comprises 16 residues. Here the CDR3 reads CASSLGRRGIRNEQFF. CDR3 nucleotide sequence: TGTGCCAGCAGCTTAGGCCGTCGGGGGATTAGGAATGAGCAGTTCTTC.

This clonotype appeared a few times. A much larger clonotype is one base distant, so this may be a read error. The chain links TRBV7-3 to TRBJ1-5; TRBD1 aligns across 10 bases. The CDR3 totals 14 residues. The germline V gene has CDR1 SGHTA and CDR2 FQGTGA. The V segment lost 5 bases and the J segment 5 bases; nucleotides outside the gene matches: 3. The CDR3 nucleotides are TGTGCCAGCAGCCCGACAGGGGGCCATCAGCCCCAGCATTTT. Translated: CASSPTGGHQPQHF.

This clonotype was detected a few times. The chain uses TRBV18 and TRBJ2-1; TRBD1 agrees at 11 bases. V shed 4 bases, J shed 4 bases, and the junction held 6 bases outside the gene matches. The CDR3 is 16 residues long. In germline, CDR1 is KGHSH, CDR2 LQKENI. CDR3 in amino acids: CASSHSGQGAYNEQFF. Written as DNA, the CDR3 is TGTGCCAGCTCACACTCCGGACAGGGGGCTTACAATGAGCAGTTCTTC.

The V gene is TRBV7-9, the J gene TRBJ1-2; D is perhaps TRBD1 (6 bases). V lost 4 bases and J 5 bases, leaving 17 bases between the germline ends. The CDR3 is 15 amino acids. Germline-derived CDR1 and CDR2 are SEHNR and FQNEAQ (reference sequence). The CDR3: CASSSDLQGTYGYTF. CDR3 in DNA: TGTGCCAGCAGCTCAGATCTGCAGGGGACATATGGCTACACCTTC.

J is TRBJ1-2 and V is TRBV12-3 or TRBV12-4; D is ambiguous. The CDR3 runs 12 residues. Trimming took off 9 bases at V and 3 bases at J, with 11 bases between the two ends. Here the CDR3 DNA reads TGTGCCAGTACCCTCGGGTACTATGGCTACACCTTC. This sequence encodes CASTLGYYGYTF.

V is TRBV7-9 and J is TRBJ2-1; no reliable D call. CDR1 is SEHNR, CDR2 FQNEAQ, per germline (reference sequence). The CDR3 is 13 amino acids. Trimming cost V 4 bases and J 8 bases, with 12 bases left between them. For the CDR3, the DNA is TGTGCCAGCAGCTCACCATTAATGGATGAGCAGTTCTTC. Protein: CASSSPLMDEQFF.

The CDR3 DNA follows: TGTGCCAGCAGCCCCGCGAGCGATGCTCGCGAGGGCTACACCTTC. It codes for CASSPASDAREGYTF. The chain carries TRBV27 and TRBJ1-2; D unclear. The CDR3 spans 15 residues. V was pared by 6 bases and J by 8 bases, with 22 bases between. Germline lookup yields CDR1 MNHEY and CDR2 SMNVEV (reference sequence).

The sample holds a few counts of this clonotype. V usage is TRBV29-1 and J usage is TRBJ2-1; 8 nucleotides align to TRBD2. Germline assignment: CDR1 SQVTM and CDR2 ANQGSEA. The CDR3 spans 16 residues. The ends lost 5 bases at V and 5 bases at J; junction bases unmatched: 14. The CDR3 coding sequence is TGCAGCGTTCCCGAAGGGGGGGGACTAGTTGACAATGAGCAGTTCTTC. Protein sequence: CSVPEGGGLVDNEQFF.

The chain has TRBV28 and TRBJ1-2; unclear D gene. Germline V gene lookup returns CDR1 MDHEN and CDR2 SYDVKM. The CDR3 loop spans 16 amino acids. V lost 1 base and J 0 bases, leaving 12 bases between the germline ends. As DNA, the CDR3 is TGTGCCAGCAGTTTATCTGGCAGGCAAGCTAACTATGGCTACACCTTC. This gives the protein CASSLSGRQANYGYTF.

As concerns this clonotype: The conserved phenylalanine or tryptophan is not found at the CDR3 terminus, so this likely reflects a read error. This rearrangement joins TRBV7-9 to TRBJ2-4; D is unresolved. The DNA end is a closer match to TRBJ2-7, so the J assignment may be wrong. The CDR3 length is 12 residues. Germline V gives CDR1 SEHNR, CDR2 FQNEAQ (reference sequence). The CDR3 protein is CASSLGIHEQYC. CDR3 nucleotide sequence: TGTGCCAGCAGCTTAGGGATCCACGAGCAGTACTGC.

Points on this clonotype: A much larger clone differs by one base, so this may be a read error. The chain combines TRBV5-1 with TRBJ2-1, with D possibly matching TRBD1 (6 bases). Trimming cost V 0 bases and J 13 bases, with 17 bases left between them. Germline-derived CDR1 and CDR2 are SGHRS and YFSETQ. The CDR3 covers 14 residues. This CDR3 reads CASSLGSGEETQFF. CDR3 bases: TGCGCCAGCAGCTTGGGGTCAGGGGAAGAGACCCAGTTCTTC.

This clonotype was recorded a few times. The CDR3 nucleotides read TGTGCCAGCAGTTCCGCAGGACAGGGGGACTATGGCTACACCTTC. Translated: CASSSAGQGDYGYTF. This chain uses TRBV6-5 with TRBJ1-2, with 10 positions matching TRBD1. The CDR3 spans 15 residues. V lost 4 bases and J lost 3; bases outside the gene matches: 5. From germline, CDR1 is MNHEY and CDR2 SVGAGI.

This clonotype occurred a few times. The V gene is TRBV7-2, the J gene TRBJ1-2, with a weak D call TRBD1 (5 bases). The CDR3 extends over 15 amino acids. Trimming cost V 0 bases and J 2 bases, with 10 bases left between them. Germline CDR1 and CDR2: SGHTA and FQGNSA. CDR3 nucleotide sequence: TGTGCCAGCAGCTTAGCAGGGGCAGGCAACTATGGCTACACCTTC. Amino acid sequence: CASSLAGAGNYGYTF.